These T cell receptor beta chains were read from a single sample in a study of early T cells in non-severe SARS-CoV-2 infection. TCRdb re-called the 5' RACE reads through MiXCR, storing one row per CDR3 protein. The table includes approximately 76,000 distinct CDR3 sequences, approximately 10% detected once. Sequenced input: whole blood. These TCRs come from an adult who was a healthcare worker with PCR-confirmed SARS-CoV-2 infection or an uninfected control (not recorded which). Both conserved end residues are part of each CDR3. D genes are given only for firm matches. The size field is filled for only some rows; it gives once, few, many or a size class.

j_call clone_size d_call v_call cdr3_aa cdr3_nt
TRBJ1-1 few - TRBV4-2 CASSQLTYDEAFF TGTGCCAGCAGCCAACTGACCTACGATGAAGCTTTCTTT
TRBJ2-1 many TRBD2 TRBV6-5 CASSPYSGGAHEQFF TGTGCCAGCAGTCCCTACAGCGGGGGGGCCCATGAGCAGTTCTTC
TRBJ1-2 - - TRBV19 CASSFQGGYGYTF TGTGCCAGTAGTTTCCAGGGTGGCTATGGCTACACCTTC
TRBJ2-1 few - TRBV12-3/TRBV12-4 CASSLSVEQFF TGTGCCAGCAGTTTAAGTGTGGAGCAGTTCTTC
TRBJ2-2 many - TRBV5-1 CASTPGAFGGELFF TGCGCCAGCACTCCCGGGGCCTTCGGCGGGGAGCTGTTTTTT
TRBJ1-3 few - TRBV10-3 CATARGSGNTIYF TGTGCCACGGCCCGGGGGTCTGGAAACACCATATATTTT
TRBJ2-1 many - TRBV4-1 CASSPSGNGLTDEQFF TGCGCCAGCAGTCCCTCAGGGAACGGGTTAACCGATGAGCAGTTCTTC
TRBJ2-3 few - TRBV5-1 CASSSPSGGTDTQYF TGCGCCAGCAGCTCCCCTTCGGGGGGCACAGATACGCAGTATTTT
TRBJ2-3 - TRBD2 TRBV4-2 CASSQSAGARTDTQYF TGTGCCAGCAGCCAATCAGCGGGGGCCCGCACAGATACGCAGTATTTT
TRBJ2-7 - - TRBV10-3 CAISESTYEQYF TGTGCCATCAGTGAGTCTACCTACGAGCAGTACTTC
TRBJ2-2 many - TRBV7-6 CASGQGRVAGELFF TGTGCCAGCGGGCAGGGGCGCGTCGCCGGGGAGCTGTTTTTT
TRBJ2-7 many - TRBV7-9 CASSTRQDSYEQYF TGTGCCAGCAGCACCCGACAGGATTCCTACGAGCAGTACTTC
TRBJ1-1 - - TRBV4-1 CASSLQGMNTEAFF TGCGCCAGCAGCTTGCAGGGGATGAACACTGAAGCTTTCTTT
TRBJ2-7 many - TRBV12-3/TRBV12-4 CASSFQGTNEQYF TGTGCCAGCAGTTTCCAGGGGACGAACGAGCAGTACTTC
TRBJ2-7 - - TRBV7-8 CASSPTGATYEQYF TGTGCCAGCAGCCCCACTGGGGCCACCTACGAGCAGTACTTC
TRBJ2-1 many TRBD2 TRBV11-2 CASSLSLADYNEQFF TGTGCCAGCAGCTTAAGCCTAGCGGATTACAATGAGCAGTTCTTC
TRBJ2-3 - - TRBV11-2 CASSLESYDTDTQYF TGTGCCAGCAGCTTAGAATCCTACGACACAGATACGCAGTATTTT
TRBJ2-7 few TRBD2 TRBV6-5 CAIGGGTFEQYF TGTGCCATTGGGGGGGGTACATTCGAGCAGTACTTC
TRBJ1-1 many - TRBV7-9 CASSRQLRGNTEAFF TGTGCCAGCAGCCGTCAACTTCGGGGGAACACTGAAGCTTTCTTT
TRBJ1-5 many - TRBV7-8 CASSSGLNQPQHF TGTGCCAGCAGCTCGGGCCTGAATCAGCCCCAGCATTTT
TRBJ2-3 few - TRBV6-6 CASTTGTDTQYF TGTGCCAGCACCACAGGGACAGATACGCAGTATTTT
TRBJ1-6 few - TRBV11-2 CASTLRGGQYNSPLHF TGTGCCAGCACCCTTCGCGGGGGGCAGTATAATTCACCCCTCCACTTT
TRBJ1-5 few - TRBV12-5 CASGLNSQPQHF TGTGCTAGTGGTTTGAACAGTCAGCCCCAGCATTTT
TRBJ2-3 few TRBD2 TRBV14 CASSRTSGIRDTQYF TGTGCCAGCAGCCGCACTAGCGGGATCCGGGATACGCAGTATTTT
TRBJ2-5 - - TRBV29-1 CSATRDTQETQYF TGCAGCGCAACGCGGGACACCCAAGAGACCCAGTACTTC
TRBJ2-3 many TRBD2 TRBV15 CATSRGGRGKTDTQYF TGTGCCACCAGCAGGGGAGGGAGGGGAAAAACAGATACGCAGTATTTT
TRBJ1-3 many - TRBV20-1 CSAPRGDSGNTIYF TGCAGTGCCCCCCGAGGGGACTCTGGAAACACCATATATTTT
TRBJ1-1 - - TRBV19 CASSSPRGKRVEAFF TGTGCCAGTTCATCGCCTCGGGGAAAGAGGGTTGAAGCTTTCTTT
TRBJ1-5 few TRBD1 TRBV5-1 CASSLWQGDQPQHF TGCGCCAGCAGCTTGTGGCAGGGGGATCAGCCCCAGCATTTT
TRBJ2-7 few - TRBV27 CASRAQRSYEQYF TGTGCCAGCCGTGCTCAGCGGTCCTACGAGCAGTACTTC
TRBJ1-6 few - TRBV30 CAWSSGTSDSPLHF TGTGCCTGGAGCTCCGGGACCTCGGATTCACCCCTCCACTTT
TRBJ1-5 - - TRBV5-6 CASSFLQKGGDNQPQHF TGTGCCAGCAGCTTTCTACAGAAGGGTGGAGATAATCAGCCCCAGCATTTT